This T cell receptor (beta chain) was retrieved from a study of blood T cell repertoires in COVID-19. Profiled with immunoSEQ multiplex PCR; TCRdb holds only in-frame clones, not every one. The sample has about 30,000 clones, 70% to 90% seen once. Germline V gives CDR1 LGHDT, CDR2 YNNKEL (reference sequence). J gave up 4 bases and V 5 bases, and 10 bases lay outside the gene matches. The CDR3 consists of 16 residues. The receptor was isolated from a human donor in a cohort sampled during active COVID-19. The chain uses TRBV3-1 (or the pseudogene TRBV3-2) and TRBJ2-1; 8 positions match TRBD2. Sequenced: peripheral blood. The CDR3 reads CASSKMGLGLYNEQFF. DNA for the CDR3: TGTGCCAGCAGCAAAATGGGACTAGGCTTATACAATGAGCAGTTCTTC.